Reported below is one T cell receptor (beta chain). It lacks a known antigen. Base qualities are missing; no much larger clone stands one base away. This entry comes from a study of beta chain features in type 1 diabetes listed by TCRdb under 2018. For the study in its entirety: Patients and healthy donors did not differ in mean age, gender distribution, total cell number or subset yield. Whereas all 30 or so donors provided naive and central memory subsets, regulatory and stem cell-like memory subsets were isolated from just 8 patients and about 8 healthy donors. In the study, TCRB repertoires of sorted circulating CD4+ T cell subsets from recently diagnosed type 1 diabetes patients were compared with those of matched healthy donors. A total of roughly 99,000,000 sorted cells were examined across all samples, and the number of cells per subset was strongly correlated with RNA yield. Paper-wide results and their limitations: Shorter templates might have been favored by PCR, but patient and control samples were amplified and corrected together, so both groups would have been affected equally by any skew. Because small numbers of individuals were included in the HLA sub-analyses, any influence of HLA type on TCRB rearrangement was left unresolved. Naive, central memory and regulatory TCRB repertoires appeared to be more similar among patients than among healthy donors. A moderate but significant shortening of TCRB CDR3 length was observed in type 1 diabetes patients in all four CD4+ subsets. Fewer insertions and more nucleotide deletions at VDJ recombination sites were observed in patients with type 1 diabetes, implying thymic rearrangement abnormalities. Because cDNA was sequenced instead of genomic DNA, activated cells with high expression could be over-represented, although the groups did not differ in activation or CD3 levels.

The High Capacity cDNA Reverse Transcription Kit was used to reverse transcribe all of the isolated RNA, meaning that expressed TCRB transcripts were what got sequenced. Naive, central memory and regulatory T cell samples underwent deep immunoSEQ sequencing, averaging about 3.5 million total reads per sample. Sorted cells were lysed in RLT buffer, and RNA was extracted using DNase-treated RNeasy Micro or Mini kits according to cell number. To prevent cross-contamination, every cell subset was processed on its own, while patient and healthy donor samples were processed together. Using the immunoSEQ multiplex PCR, TCRB sequences were amplified from cDNA into 87-bp fragments spanning the CDR3 region. The amplicons were sequenced using the Illumina HiSeq platform. As for the original processing: PCR bias was corrected computationally using synthetic template baselines, and reads within Hamming distance 2 were collapsed, with unmergeable singletons discarded. Reads were aligned against IMGT so that V, D and J genes, CDR3 length and insertions or deletions at six rearrangement sites could be assigned. Within each subset, clonotype counts were normalized to sorted cell number, and only after that were true diversity and Gini coefficients computed with the tcR R package. The overlap coefficient, calculated on TCRB nucleotide sequences, was used to quantify repertoire sharing. As a proxy for the pre-selection repertoire, out-of-frame TCRB sequences from naive cells were analyzed. TCRdb's version of the immuneACCESS table is confined to in-frame rearrangements and falls short of the full clone set. An unresolved V gene accounts for under half of the shortfall where checked; the remainder is of unknown origin. V and J calls and clone size come straight from that table; D and trimming were deduced from the DNA. The sample table contains just over 600,000 clones; only one count was recorded for about 14% of them. The ten most abundant clones make up approximately 0.093% of the sample.

A single peripheral blood draw of 95 to 150 mL on average was collected from each donor into heparinised tubes. Using a panel that included CD45RO, CCR7, CD25, CD127, CD95 and CD27, naive, central memory, regulatory and stem cell-like memory CD4+ T cells were sorted on a BD FACSAria II. Purity was above 98% for every sorted population. PBMCs were separated immediately by Lymphoprep density gradient centrifugation and were stained directly, without being cultured. So that batch effects would be minimized, each experiment stained and sorted samples in pairs, pairing one healthy donor with one patient. This TCR came from a young man in good health. Sequenced sample: naive CD4+ T cells from blood. Taken with the paper, the label for cell subset or site translates to: true naive CD4+ T cells.

The DNA sequence is TGCGCCAGCATCGGGACCGGCGGCGCAGATACGCAGTATTTT. This is translated as CASIGTGGADTQYF. The chain is encoded by TRBV5-1 joined to TRBJ2-3; the D segment is perhaps TRBD1 or TRBD2, each sharing 5 matched bases. CDR1 and CDR2 (SGHRS, YFSETQ) derive from the germline V gene. From its cysteine to its phenylalanine, the CDR3 spans 14 amino acids. The retained sequence is limited to the CDR3, 42 bases, with the frame set at the first base. The germline ends are 15 bases apart after V is trimmed by 6 bases and J by 4 bases.